This TCR beta chain was recovered during a study of regulatory T cells in long-lasting Graves disease (dated by TCRdb to the early 2020s). About the study as a whole: Newly diagnosed Graves' disease patients had taken antithyroid drugs for less than 3 months. Persistent Graves' disease patients were compared with newly diagnosed Graves' disease patients by peripheral blood TCR sequencing and RNA sequencing. The study was conducted in China and was registered as a clinical trial. A total of approximately 35 samples underwent TCR sequencing: about 13 from persistent and roughly 20 from newly diagnosed Graves' disease patients.

The time point tag for this specimen amounts to: newly diagnosed GD, antithyroid drugs for less than 3 months. RNA was extracted from PBMCs in TRIzol for both TCR sequencing and RNA sequencing. The diagnosis of Graves' disease was made according to American Thyroid Association guidelines. Patients were recruited from an endocrinology department in Xi'an, China. From each patient, around 8.3 milliliters of peripheral blood was collected into an EDTA anticoagulant tube. PBMCs were isolated by Ficoll Paque Plus density gradient separation without further T cell sorting. An Agilent 2100 Bioanalyzer and agarose gel were used to assess RNA quality, and a NanoDrop 2000 was used to measure RNA concentration. The sample holds many counts of this clonotype. No antigen is known for it. Within one base of it there is no much larger clone, and no base qualities were kept. From the germline V gene, CDR1 is MNHEY and CDR2 is SVGEGT. The junction shows trimming of 7 bases on V and 9 bases on J, and the gene matches do not reach 12 bases of it. From the cysteine up to the phenylalanine, the CDR3 has a length of 14 residues. Only the CDR3 DNA is retained, 42 bases long and in frame from the first base.

The research as a whole found: The small sample size was acknowledged by the authors as a limitation that may reduce accuracy. Sequencing and analysis were limited to the TCR beta chain. The study examined only peripheral blood because the primary lesion, thyroid tissue, could not be accessed. Preferential use of TRBV28, TRBJ1-2 and TRBJ2-5 was observed in persistent disease, whereas TRBV20-1 and TRBJ2-1 were favored in newly diagnosed disease. Lower TCR Shannon entropy and fewer highly expanded clones were observed in persistent Graves' disease patients than in newly diagnosed patients, which suggested clonal expansion. Patients with persistent disease shared more public clonotypes (approximately 2,500) than newly diagnosed patients did (about 1,000).

The library came from multiplex PCR. Instrument on record: Illumina HiSeq 4000. To build TCR beta libraries, CDR3 regions were amplified by Arm-PCR using iRepertoire HTBI primers. Before sequencing, the PCR products went through gel purification. For the original study's pipeline: Across samples, roughly 60 TRBV and 12 to 15 TRBJ segments were identified and used for gene usage analysis of CDR3 amino acid clonotypes. COPE and FqMerger were used to merge the filtered high-quality paired reads into contigs. Contigs were aligned with BLAST to IMGT TRBV, TRBD and TRBJ reference genes, and CDR3 was defined per IMGT. Clonotypes above 0.1% frequency were classified as highly expanded clones. Shannon entropy served as the measure of repertoire diversity, while the Gini coefficient captured V-J evenness. Public clonotypes were defined as clonotypes shared by more than one individual. TCRdb passed the public sequencing reads through fastp at Q25 and MiXCR, retaining productive beta sequences. Rows matching on CDR3 protein sequence are summarized as one entry with the most common DNA and genes. The V and J calls, along with clone size, are taken from TCRdb and not from the paper's own processing. This sample is represented by a few hundred thousand distinct CDR3 sequences; approximately 20% of them were singletons. About 20% of the sample is taken by the ten largest.

Sequenced here: peripheral blood mononuclear cells (PBMCs), sampled at new diagnosis, from a patient treated with antithyroid drugs. This sequence originates from a female donor with Graves disease. In this chain, TRBV6-2 or TRBV6-3 is recombined with TRBJ2-1; TRBD2 aligns with 7 central bases. The CDR3 protein: CASTQAGGFPEQFF. The DNA sequence is TGTGCCAGCACCCAAGCCGGGGGGTTCCCTGAGCAGTTCTTC.